This T cell receptor (beta chain) derives from a study of T cell responses to AZD1222 COVID-19 vaccine. About this clone: Its antigen is unknown.

The repertoire was sequenced with immunoSEQ multiplex PCR; TCRdb's copy has only in-frame clones and lacks some. The sample consists of around 100,000 clones, more than 70% of them appearing once. Study-level results: There were vaccine-associated CD4 TCRs across spike, dominant at 160-218 and 743-854. Repertoire collection took place solely once the T cell response had peaked.

This sequence originates from an adult in good health. The sequencing here drew on peripheral blood, taken on day 0 of AZD1222 vaccination.

CDR3 region: CSAQTGPRLFF. In nucleotides, the CDR3 is TGCAGTGCCCAGACCGGACCGCGACTGTTTTTT. The chain is built from TRBV20-1 and TRBJ1-4; D is uncertain. The ends were cut back, 6 bases at V and 13 bases at J, with 15 bases in the middle. The CDR3 contains 11 residues. CDR1 and CDR2 (germline): DFQATT, SNEGSKA (reference sequence).